A selection of T cell receptor beta chains follows, all from one sample in a study of cytomegalovirus exposure and HLA in healthy donors. This table comes from immunoSEQ multiplex PCR, and its TCRdb copy is limited to in-frame clones, with some not included. The table lists just over 150,000 clones, with about 2.2% in the top ten. Sample: PBMCs. All receptors derive from a man younger than 45 in good health and CMV-seronegative. CDR3s include the opening cysteine and the closing phenylalanine or tryptophan. A D gene is named only where the DNA matches it firmly.

D gene	J gene	V gene	CDR3 protein	CDR3 DNA
NA	TRBJ2-1	TRBV5-1	CASSPGTDNEQFF	TGCGCCAGCAGCCCGGGTACGGACAATGAGCAGTTCTTC
NA	TRBJ2-4	TRBV10-1	CASSDFQDRNIQYF	TGCGCCAGCAGTGATTTCCAGGACAGAAACATTCAGTACTTC
NA	TRBJ2-7	TRBV6-5	CASSPPPRRAREQYF	TGTGCCAGCTCCCCTCCCCCGAGGAGAGCTAGGGAGCAGTACTTC
NA	TRBJ1-1	TRBV4-3	CASSQEQGWLNTEAFF	TGCGCCAGCAGCCAAGAACAGGGCTGGTTGAACACTGAAGCTTTCTTT
NA	TRBJ1-4	TRBV7-8	CASGARVLGEKLFF	TGTGCCAGCGGCGCCAGGGTCCTAGGTGAAAAACTGTTTTTT
TRBD1	TRBJ2-7	TRBV10-2	CAILGQGTAYEQYF	TGCGCCATCCTAGGACAGGGGACCGCCTACGAGCAGTACTTC
NA	TRBJ2-2	TRBV11-2	CASSPLSAGTGELFF	TGTGCCAGCAGCCCGCTTAGCGCGGGGACCGGGGAGCTGTTTTTT
TRBD1	TRBJ1-2	TRBV10-2	CASSESEEGAAGYTF	TGCGCCAGCAGTGAGTCGGAGGAGGGGGCCGCTGGCTACACCTTC
TRBD1	TRBJ2-7	TRBV5-1	CASSLGDRAYEQYF	TGCGCCAGCAGCTTGGGAGACAGGGCCTACGAGCAGTACTTC
TRBD2	TRBJ2-1	TRBV7-2	CASSYQRGSYNEQFF	TGTGCCAGCAGCTACCAGCGGGGCTCCTACAATGAGCAGTTCTTC
NA	TRBJ2-2	TRBV18	CASSPRAYYTGELFF	TGTGCCAGCTCACCACGGGCATACTACACCGGGGAGCTGTTTTTT
TRBD1	TRBJ1-2	TRBV7-2	CASSRPGQGADGYTF	TGTGCCAGCAGCCGGCCGGGACAGGGGGCGGATGGCTACACCTTC
NA	TRBJ2-4	TRBV7-9	CASSLSYDLEGLAKNIQYF	TGTGCCAGCAGCTTAAGTTACGATCTTGAGGGTCTAGCCAAAAACATTCAGTACTTC
NA	TRBJ1-3	TRBV5-1	CASTSGDTGNTIYF	TGCGCCAGCACCTCAGGTGATACTGGAAACACCATATATTTT
NA	TRBJ1-5	TRBV13	CASSHGGGLNQPQHF	TGTGCCAGCAGCCATGGCGGGGGGCTAAATCAGCCCCAGCATTTT
TRBD1	TRBJ1-1	TRBV19	CASSGQQGAREAFF	TGTGCCAGTAGTGGGCAACAGGGGGCTAGAGAAGCTTTCTTT
TRBD2	TRBJ2-1	TRBV19	CASRASGSANEQFF	TGTGCCAGTAGAGCTAGCGGGAGCGCAAATGAGCAGTTCTTC
NA	TRBJ2-7	TRBV5-1	CASSPGPATSRYSYEQYF	TGCGCCAGCAGCCCTGGTCCCGCGACATCCCGATACTCCTACGAGCAGTACTTC
TRBD2	TRBJ2-7	TRBV11-3	CASSPDFGGGPREQYF	TGTGCCAGCAGCCCCGACTTTGGGGGAGGGCCACGCGAGCAGTACTTC
TRBD1	TRBJ1-5	TRBV11-2	CASSLAGGAQPQHF	TGTGCCAGCAGCTTAGCAGGGGGCGCTCAGCCCCAGCATTTT
NA	TRBJ1-2	TRBV7-9	CASSLASREASRRGYTF	TGTGCCAGCAGCTTAGCCTCTCGGGAGGCGTCAAGACGGGGCTACACCTTC
NA	TRBJ2-1	TRBV11-3	CASSLVPVAPYNEQFF	TGTGCCAGCAGCTTAGTGCCGGTAGCACCATACAATGAGCAGTTCTTC
TRBD2	TRBJ2-3	TRBV19	CASSITSGSSTDTQYF	TGTGCCAGTAGTATTACTAGCGGGAGTAGCACAGATACGCAGTATTTT
NA	TRBJ1-1	TRBV18	CASSPNYRDTEAFF	TGTGCCAGCTCACCCAATTACAGGGACACTGAAGCTTTCTTT
NA	TRBJ1-1	TRBV5-5	CASKRSVNTEAFF	TGTGCCAGCAAGAGGAGTGTAAACACTGAAGCTTTCTTT
NA	TRBJ2-3	TRBV25-1	CASSERLTTTDTQYF	TGTGCCAGCAGTGAGCGGCTAACTACCACAGATACGCAGTATTTT
NA	TRBJ2-7	TRBV5-1	CASTRDSSYEQYF	TGCGCCAGCACCCGAGACAGCTCCTACGAGCAGTACTTC
NA	TRBJ2-7	TRBV7-6	CASSSPGTYEQYF	TGTGCCAGCAGCTCTCCGGGGACCTACGAGCAGTACTTC
NA	TRBJ2-7	TRBV19	CASSMGGNEQYF	TGTGCCAGTAGTATGGGGGGTAACGAGCAGTACTTC
NA	TRBJ2-7	TRBV6-1	CASSGGTPREQYF	TGTGCCAGCAGTGGCGGGACGCCGCGCGAGCAGTACTTC
NA	TRBJ1-4	TRBV28	CASRTSGPLSQKLFF	TGTGCCAGCAGGACATCAGGGCCCCTAAGTCAAAAACTGTTTTTT
NA	TRBJ2-7	TRBV2	CASSTGSSYEQYF	TGTGCCAGCAGCACAGGGAGCTCCTACGAGCAGTACTTC
TRBD2	TRBJ2-7	TRBV5-1	CASSQGLAGARYEQYF	TGCGCCAGCAGCCAGGGACTAGCGGGAGCTCGCTACGAGCAGTACTTC
NA	TRBJ1-2	TRBV27	CASSSRVSRGYTF	TGTGCCAGCAGTTCGCGGGTCTCCCGGGGCTACACCTTC
TRBD1	TRBJ2-5	TRBV5-1	CASSLGDSSLGETQYF	TGCGCCAGCAGCTTGGGGGACAGCAGCCTGGGGGAGACCCAGTACTTC
NA	TRBJ1-6	TRBV5-6	CASSAPGFANSPLHF	TGTGCCAGCAGCGCGCCGGGGTTCGCTAATTCACCCCTCCACTTT
TRBD2	TRBJ2-7	TRBV6-5	CASSYGGSSGRRQYF	TGTGCCAGCAGTTACGGGGGGTCTAGCGGCAGACGGCAGTACTTC
NA	TRBJ1-1	TRBV14	CASSQQVNTEAFF	TGTGCCAGCAGCCAACAGGTGAACACTGAAGCTTTCTTT
NA	TRBJ2-2	TRBV11-3	CASSFSRTENTGELFF	TGTGCCAGCAGCTTTTCACGGACAGAGAACACCGGGGAGCTGTTTTTT
NA	TRBJ1-5	TRBV6-5	CASSWAPGGNQPQHF	TGTGCCAGCAGTTGGGCTCCCGGGGGCAATCAGCCCCAGCATTTT
TRBD2	TRBJ2-1	TRBV7-7	CASSPIGLAGVNEQFF	TGTGCCAGCAGCCCCATCGGACTAGCGGGAGTCAATGAGCAGTTCTTC
NA	TRBJ1-1	TRBV10-3	CAIRQGNTEAFF	TGTGCCATCAGACAGGGGAACACTGAAGCTTTCTTT
NA	TRBJ2-2	TRBV6-4	CASSDVQEGELFF	TGTGCCAGCAGTGACGTACAGGAGGGGGAGCTGTTTTTT
NA	TRBJ1-4	TRBV5-1	CASSSSSAEKLFF	TGCGCCAGCAGCTCTAGCTCTGCCGAAAAACTGTTTTTT
TRBD2	TRBJ2-7	TRBV7-3	CASSLGGSGKPYEQYF	TGTGCCAGCAGCTTGGGGGGGAGCGGGAAGCCCTACGAGCAGTACTTC
NA	TRBJ1-4	TRBV28	CASRRALNEKLFF	TGTGCCAGCAGGCGGGCCTTGAATGAAAAACTGTTTTTT
NA	TRBJ1-5	TRBV18	CASSLGFGNQPQHF	TGTGCCAGCTCCCTAGGTTTCGGGAATCAGCCCCAGCATTTT
TRBD2	TRBJ2-3	TRBV7-6	CASSSIAGGPPDTQYF	TGTGCCAGCAGCTCTATAGCGGGAGGGCCACCAGATACGCAGTATTTT
NA	TRBJ2-7	TRBV2	CASIGAGEQYF	TGTGCCAGCATTGGGGCTGGCGAGCAGTACTTC
NA	TRBJ2-3	TRBV18	CASSRGASELFSSTDTQYF	TGTGCCAGCTCACGAGGAGCCTCGGAGCTATTTTCTAGCACAGATACGCAGTATTTT
TRBD1	TRBJ1-2	TRBV7-7	CASSPSRGRNYGYTF	TGTGCCAGCAGCCCGAGCAGGGGGCGCAACTATGGCTACACCTTC
NA	TRBJ2-7	TRBV5-3	CARSLITYEQYF	TGTGCCAGAAGCTTGATAACCTACGAGCAGTACTTC
TRBD2	TRBJ2-7	TRBV27	CASSYPGGTTGGGEQYF	TGTGCCAGCAGCTACCCAGGCGGGACTACGGGGGGAGGGGAGCAGTACTTC
TRBD1	TRBJ1-4	TRBV6-5	CASSKTGSNEKLFF	TGTGCCAGCAGCAAGACAGGGAGTAATGAAAAACTGTTTTTT
NA	TRBJ2-3	TRBV20-1	CSARRELTQYF	TGCAGTGCTAGACGGGAGTTAACGCAGTATTTT
NA	TRBJ2-1	TRBV9	CASSATLSSYNEQFF	TGTGCCAGCAGCGCGACATTGAGCTCCTACAATGAGCAGTTCTTC